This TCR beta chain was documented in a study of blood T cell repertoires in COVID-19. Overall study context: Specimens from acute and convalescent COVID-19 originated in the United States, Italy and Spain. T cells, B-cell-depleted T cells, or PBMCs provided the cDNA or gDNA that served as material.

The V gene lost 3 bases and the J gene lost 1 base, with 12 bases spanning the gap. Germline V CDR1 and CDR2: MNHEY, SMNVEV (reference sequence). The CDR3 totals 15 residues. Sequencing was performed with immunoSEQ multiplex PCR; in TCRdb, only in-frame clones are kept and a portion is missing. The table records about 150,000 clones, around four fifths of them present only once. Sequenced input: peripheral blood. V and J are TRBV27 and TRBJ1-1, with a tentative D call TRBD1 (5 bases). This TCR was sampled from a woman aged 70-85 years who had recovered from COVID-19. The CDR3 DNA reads TGTGCCAGCAGTTTTAGGGGCAGAGGGAACACTGAAGCTTTCTTT. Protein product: CASSFRGRGNTEAFF.